The clone carrying this T cell receptor (beta chain) appeared once. Its antigen remains unidentified. The CDR3 is made up of 15 amino acids. Germline lookup yields CDR1 MNHEY and CDR2 SVGAGI. With V trimmed by 4 bases and J by 2 bases, 3 bases remained unmatched. The sample comes from a study of shared clonotypes between healthy human individuals. Study information: Ranging from 18 to 49 in age, donors were a couple of women and a few men. Study-level points and caveats: Apart from blood, nothing was sampled; tissue repertoires likely differ.

Produced via immunoSEQ multiplex PCR; TCRdb's table is partial and in-frame only. The sample has about 2.4 million clones, 90% to 95% seen once. What was sequenced was naive CD4+ T cells from PBMCs. Specified subset: CD45RA+ positively selected. The sequence was obtained from a man in his late teens or twenties in good health. Some clones in this sample may be carry-over from other donors' samples. V is TRBV6-5 and J is TRBJ2-1, with 9 nucleotides matching TRBD2. The chain's CDR3 is CASSFRLAAYNEQFF. CDR3 nucleotide sequence: TGTGCCAGCAGTTTTAGACTAGCGGCCTACAATGAGCAGTTCTTC.